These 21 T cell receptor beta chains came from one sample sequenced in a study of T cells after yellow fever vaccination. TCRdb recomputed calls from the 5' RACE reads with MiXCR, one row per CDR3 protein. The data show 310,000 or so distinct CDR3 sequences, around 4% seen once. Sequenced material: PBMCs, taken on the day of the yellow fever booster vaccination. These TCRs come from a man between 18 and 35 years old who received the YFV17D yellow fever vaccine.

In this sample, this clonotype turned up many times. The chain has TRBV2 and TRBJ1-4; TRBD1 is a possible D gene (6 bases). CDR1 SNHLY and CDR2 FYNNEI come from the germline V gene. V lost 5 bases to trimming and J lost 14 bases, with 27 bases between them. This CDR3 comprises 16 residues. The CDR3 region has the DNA TGTGCCAGCAGTTTCCGGGGGCAGGGGCCTCTTGAATGGCTGTTTTTT. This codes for CASSFRGQGPLEWLFF.

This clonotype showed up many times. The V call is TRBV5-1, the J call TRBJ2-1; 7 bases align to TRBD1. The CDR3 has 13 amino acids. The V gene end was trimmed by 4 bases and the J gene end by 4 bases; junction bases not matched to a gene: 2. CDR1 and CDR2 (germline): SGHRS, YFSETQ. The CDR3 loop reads CASSGQVYNEQFF. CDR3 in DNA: TGCGCCAGCAGCGGACAGGTTTACAATGAGCAGTTCTTC.

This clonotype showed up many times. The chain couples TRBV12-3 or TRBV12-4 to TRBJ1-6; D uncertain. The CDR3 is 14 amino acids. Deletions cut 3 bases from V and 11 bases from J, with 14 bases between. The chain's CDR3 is CASSFSGAQTPLHF. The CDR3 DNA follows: TGTGCCAGCAGTTTTTCGGGAGCCCAAACACCCCTCCACTTT.

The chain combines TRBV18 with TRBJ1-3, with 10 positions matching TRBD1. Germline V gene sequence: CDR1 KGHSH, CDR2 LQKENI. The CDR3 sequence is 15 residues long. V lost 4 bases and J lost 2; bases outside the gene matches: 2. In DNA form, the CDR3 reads TGTGCCAGCTCACGGGACAGGGGACCTGGAAACACCATATATTTT. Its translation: CASSRDRGPGNTIYF.

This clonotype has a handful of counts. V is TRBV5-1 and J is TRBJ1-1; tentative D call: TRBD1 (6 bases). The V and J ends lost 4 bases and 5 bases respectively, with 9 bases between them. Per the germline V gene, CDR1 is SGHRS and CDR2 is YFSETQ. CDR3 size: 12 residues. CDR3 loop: CASSLGQTEAFF. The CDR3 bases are TGCGCCAGCAGCCTAGGACAGACTGAAGCTTTCTTT. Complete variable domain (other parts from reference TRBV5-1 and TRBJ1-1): KAGVTQTPRYLIKTRGQQVTLSCSPISGHRSVSWYQQTPGQGLQFLFEYFSETQRNKGNFPGRFSGRQFSNSRSEMNVSTLELGDSALYLCASSLGQTEAFFGQGTRLTVV.

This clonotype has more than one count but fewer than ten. The DNA of the CDR3 is TGTGCCAGCAGGCCCCGGGGACTAGCGGGGTCAACCTACAATGAGCAGTTCTTC. The encoded protein is CASRPRGLAGSTYNEQFF. The chain carries TRBV12-3 or TRBV12-4 and TRBJ2-1; TRBD2 aligns across 13 bases. With 6 bases clipped from V and 2 bases from J, the junction kept 10 bases outside the gene matches. There are 18 residues in the CDR3.

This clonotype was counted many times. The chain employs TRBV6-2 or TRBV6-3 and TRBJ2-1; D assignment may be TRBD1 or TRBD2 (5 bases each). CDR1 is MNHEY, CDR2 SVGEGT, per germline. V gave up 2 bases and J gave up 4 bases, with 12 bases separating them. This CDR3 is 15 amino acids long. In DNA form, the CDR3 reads TGTGCCAGCAGTTACGACGGGGCTGGATACAATGAGCAGTTCTTC. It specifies CASSYDGAGYNEQFF.

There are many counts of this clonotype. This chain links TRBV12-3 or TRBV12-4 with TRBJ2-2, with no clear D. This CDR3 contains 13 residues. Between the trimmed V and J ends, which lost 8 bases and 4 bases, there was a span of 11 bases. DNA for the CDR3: TGTGCCAGCCCCCCCGGGCTCACCGGGGAGCTGTTTTTT. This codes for CASPPGLTGELFF.

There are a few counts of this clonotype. The CDR3 sequence is CSARFRDYEQYV. The CDR3, as DNA: TGCAGTGCTCGTTTCAGGGACTACGAGCAGTACGTC. The J gene is TRBJ2-7, the V gene TRBV20-1; D is perhaps TRBD1 (5 bases). The V gene lost 5 bases and the J gene lost 3 bases, with 11 bases spanning the gap. The length of the CDR3 is 12 residues. Germline V CDR1 and CDR2: DFQATT, SNEGSKA (reference sequence).

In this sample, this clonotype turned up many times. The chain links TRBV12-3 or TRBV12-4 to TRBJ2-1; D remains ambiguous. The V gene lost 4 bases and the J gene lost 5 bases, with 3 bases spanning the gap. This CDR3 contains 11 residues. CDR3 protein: CASSWDNEQFF. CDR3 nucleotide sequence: TGTGCCAGCAGTTGGGACAATGAGCAGTTCTTC.

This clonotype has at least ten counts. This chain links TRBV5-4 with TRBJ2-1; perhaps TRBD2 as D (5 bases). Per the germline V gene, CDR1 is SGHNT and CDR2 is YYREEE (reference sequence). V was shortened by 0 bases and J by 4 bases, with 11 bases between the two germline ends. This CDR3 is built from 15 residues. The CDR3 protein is CASSLVASKYNEQFF. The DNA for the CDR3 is TGTGCCAGCAGCTTGGTGGCTAGCAAGTACAATGAGCAGTTCTTC.

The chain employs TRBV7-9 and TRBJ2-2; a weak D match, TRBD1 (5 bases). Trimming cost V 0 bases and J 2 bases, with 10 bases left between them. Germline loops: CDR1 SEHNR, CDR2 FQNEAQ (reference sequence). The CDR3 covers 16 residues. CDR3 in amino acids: CASSLAGVRNTGELFF. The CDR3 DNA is TGTGCCAGCAGCTTAGCAGGGGTCAGAAACACCGGGGAGCTGTTTTTT.

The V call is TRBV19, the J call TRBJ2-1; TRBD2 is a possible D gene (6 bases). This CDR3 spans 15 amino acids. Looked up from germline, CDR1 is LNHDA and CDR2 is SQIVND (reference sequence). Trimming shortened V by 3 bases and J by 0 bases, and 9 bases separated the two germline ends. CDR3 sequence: CASSIELASYNEQFF. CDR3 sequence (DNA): TGTGCCAGTAGTATCGAACTAGCCTCCTACAATGAGCAGTTCTTC.

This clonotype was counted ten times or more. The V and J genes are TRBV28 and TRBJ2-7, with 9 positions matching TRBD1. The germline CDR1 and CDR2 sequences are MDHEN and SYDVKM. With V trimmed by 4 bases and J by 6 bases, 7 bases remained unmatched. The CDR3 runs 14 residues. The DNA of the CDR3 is TGTGCCAGCAGTTCGGGGACAGGGCTCGGCGAGCAGTACGTC. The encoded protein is CASSSGTGLGEQYV.

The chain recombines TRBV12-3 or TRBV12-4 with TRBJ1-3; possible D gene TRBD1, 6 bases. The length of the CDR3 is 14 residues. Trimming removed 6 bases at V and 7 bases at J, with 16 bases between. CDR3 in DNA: TGTGCCAGCAGCCAGGACAGAACACTTAACACCATATATTTT. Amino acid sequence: CASSQDRTLNTIYF.

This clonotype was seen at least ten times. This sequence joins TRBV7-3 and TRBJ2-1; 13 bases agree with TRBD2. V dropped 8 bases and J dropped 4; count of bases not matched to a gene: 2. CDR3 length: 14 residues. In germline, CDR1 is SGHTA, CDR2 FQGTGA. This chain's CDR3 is CASGTSGAYNEQFF. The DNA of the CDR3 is TGTGCCAGCGGGACTAGCGGGGCTTACAATGAGCAGTTCTTC.

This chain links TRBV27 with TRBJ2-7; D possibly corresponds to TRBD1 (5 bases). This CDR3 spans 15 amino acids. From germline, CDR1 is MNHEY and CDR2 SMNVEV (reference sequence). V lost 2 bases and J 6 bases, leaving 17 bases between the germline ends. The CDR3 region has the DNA TGTGCCAGCAGTTTAGGGTTGGCAGGGTGGTCCGAGCAGTACTTC. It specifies CASSLGLAGWSEQYF.

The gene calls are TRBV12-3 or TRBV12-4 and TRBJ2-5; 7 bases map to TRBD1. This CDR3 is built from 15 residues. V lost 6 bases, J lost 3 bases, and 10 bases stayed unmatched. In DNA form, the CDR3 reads TGTGCCAGCAGCCTACGGGGACAGTCCAAAGAGACCCAGTACTTC. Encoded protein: CASSLRGQSKETQYF.

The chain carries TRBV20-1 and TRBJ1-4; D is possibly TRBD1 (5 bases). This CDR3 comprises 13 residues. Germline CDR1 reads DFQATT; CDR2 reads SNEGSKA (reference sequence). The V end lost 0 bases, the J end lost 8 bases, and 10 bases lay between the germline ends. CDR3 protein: CSARDRVGEKLFF. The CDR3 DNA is TGCAGTGCTAGAGACAGGGTAGGGGAAAAACTGTTTTTT.

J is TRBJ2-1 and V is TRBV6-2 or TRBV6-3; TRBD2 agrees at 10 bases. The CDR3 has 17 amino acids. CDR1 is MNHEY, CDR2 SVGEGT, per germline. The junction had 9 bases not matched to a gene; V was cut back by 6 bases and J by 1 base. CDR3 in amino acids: CASRPYLAGGSYNEQFF. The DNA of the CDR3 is TGTGCCAGCAGGCCTTACTTAGCGGGGGGTTCCTACAATGAGCAGTTCTTC.

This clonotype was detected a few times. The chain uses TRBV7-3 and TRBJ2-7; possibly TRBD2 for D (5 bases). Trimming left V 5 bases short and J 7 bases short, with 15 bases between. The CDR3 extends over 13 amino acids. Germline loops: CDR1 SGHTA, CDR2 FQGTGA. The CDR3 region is CASSGPNREEQYF. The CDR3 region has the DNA TGTGCCAGCAGCGGCCCGAATCGGGAAGAGCAGTACTTC.